This T cell receptor beta chain came from a study of blood T cell repertoires in COVID-19. Background on the study: The United States, Italy and Spain supplied acute and convalescent COVID-19 samples.

Study processing details: It was from reference gene primer amplification that nucleated cell counts were estimated. Repertoires were generated with immunoSEQ multiplex PCR, while TCRdb's copy carries only in-frame clones and drops some. V, J and clone size derive from that table, while D and trimming were established from the DNA sequence. Among roughly 120,000 clones listed, about 80% were seen once. The junction had 1 base not matched to a gene; V was cut back by 3 bases and J by 4 bases. The CDR3 is made up of 13 amino acids. Looked up from germline, CDR1 is ENHRY and CDR2 is SYGVKD. This sequence originates from a woman older than 75 with acute or convalescent COVID-19. Sequenced material: peripheral blood. The J gene is TRBJ1-1, the V gene TRBV10-3; 8 positions agree with TRBD1. In nucleotides, the CDR3 is TGTGCCATCAGTGAACAGGGGGGCACTGAAGCTTTCTTT. It encodes CAISEQGGTEAFF.